This T cell receptor beta chain was captured in a study of blood T cell repertoires in COVID-19. Turning to the study itself: Samples of COVID-19 (acute and convalescent) were obtained from the United States, Italy and Spain. From T cells, B-cell-depleted T cells, or PBMCs came the material, which was cDNA or gDNA.

V lost 4 bases and J lost 4, with 18 bases in between. The CDR3 contains 16 residues. CDR1 and CDR2 from the germline V gene are SGHRS and YFSETQ. In the original processing: Nucleated cell counts were estimated from reference gene primer amplification. The data were produced by immunoSEQ multiplex PCR, yet TCRdb's version contains in-frame clones alone and is incomplete. V, J and clone size reflect that table, while D and trimming were determined from the DNA. The table has roughly 100,000 clones, more than 75% seen once; the top ten hold 4.5%. This clonotype was obtained from a human donor in a cohort sampled during active COVID-19. The genes are TRBV5-1 and TRBJ2-1; tentatively, D is TRBD2 (6 bases). Specimen: peripheral blood. The CDR3 loop reads CASSPHEAGGYNEQFF. CDR3 nucleotide sequence: TGCGCCAGCAGCCCACACGAGGCAGGAGGGTACAATGAGCAGTTCTTC. The full variable domain, in which reference TRBV5-1 and TRBJ2-1 provide the parts outside the CDR3, is KAGVTQTPRYLIKTRGQQVTLSCSPISGHRSVSWYQQTPGQGLQFLFEYFSETQRNKGNFPGRFSGRQFSNSRSEMNVSTLELGDSALYLCASSPHEAGGYNEQFFGPGTRLTVL.